Listed here are 6 T cell receptor beta chains from one sample, sequenced in a study of technical replicates of blood from a handful of donors. TCRdb's table, derived via immunoSEQ multiplex PCR, lists solely in-frame clones and lacks some. The sample consists of more than 65,000 clones, around 97% of them appearing once. Sequenced sample: T cells isolated from PBMCs. The receptors shown here come from a human donor in good health.

V and J are TRBV30 and TRBJ2-1; 7 nucleotides align to TRBD1. The germline gives CDR1 GTSNPN, CDR2 SVGIG (reference sequence). The CDR3 totals 14 residues. With V trimmed by 0 bases and J by 9 bases, 8 bases remained unmatched. CDR3 protein: CAWSVPYRGSEQFF. The CDR3 nucleotides read TGTGCCTGGAGTGTACCCTACAGGGGAAGTGAGCAGTTCTTC.

The V call is TRBV4-1, the J call TRBJ2-7, with D uncertain. Germline assignment: CDR1 MGHRA and CDR2 YSYEKL. This CDR3 is 12 amino acids long. Trimming left V 2 bases short and J 1 base short, with 3 bases between. The CDR3, as DNA: TGCGCCAGCAGCCAACTATCCTACGAGCAGTACTTC. Translating it yields CASSQLSYEQYF.

J is TRBJ2-1 and V is TRBV19; 13 bases map to TRBD2. Germline-derived CDR1 and CDR2 are LNHDA and SQIVND (reference sequence). The CDR3 runs 15 residues. With V trimmed by 7 bases and J by 8 bases, 8 bases remained unmatched. CDR3 DNA: TGTGCCAGTACCGAAGGACTAGCGGGAGTTCATGAGCAGTTCTTC. Translating it yields CASTEGLAGVHEQFF.

This clone was counted a single time. V is TRBV7-9 and J is TRBJ2-7; 9 bases are shared with TRBD2. The CDR3 covers 15 residues. Germline CDR1 is SEHNR and CDR2 is FQNEAQ (reference sequence). After removal of 4 bases from V and 3 bases from J, the junction contained 7 bases not matched to a gene. The CDR3 DNA is TGTGCCAGCAGCTCCTGGCGGGAGGGTCTCTACGAGCAGTACTTC. This gives the protein CASSSWREGLYEQYF.

The chain links TRBV10-3 to TRBJ1-5; a weak D match, TRBD1 (5 bases). The CDR3 sequence is 13 residues long. Germline CDR1 ENHRY, CDR2 SYGVKD. The V and J ends lost 10 bases and 6 bases respectively, with 16 bases between them. The CDR3 nucleotides are TGTGCCAACACCGCAGGGCTTGGTCAGCCCCAGCATTTT. Translated: CANTAGLGQPQHF.

CDR3 bases: TGTGCCTGGGCCGGGTCCTTCGGATCCGAGCAGTACTTC. This gives the protein CAWAGSFGSEQYF. The chain carries TRBV30 and TRBJ2-7; D is ambiguous. Trimming stripped 5 bases from V and 6 bases from J, with 17 bases between. Germline V gene sequence: CDR1 GTSNPN, CDR2 SVGIG (reference sequence). The CDR3 is 13 residues long.